Below are 28 T cell receptor beta chains sequenced from a single sample in a study of blood T cells in healthy people across ages. A J-beta primer mix and a sample-barcoded 5' primer were used in a second PCR of roughly 6 to 11 cycles. MiXCR was run by TCRdb on the 5' RACE reads, yielding one entry per CDR3 protein. Here the sample spans more than 1,400,000 distinct CDR3 sequences, roughly 45% being singletons. Sample: blood. The receptor source for this set is a woman under 30 in good health.

The sample holds a few counts of this clonotype. The V call is TRBV7-9, the J call TRBJ1-4; no clear D gene. Trimming left V 5 bases short and J 3 bases short, with 10 bases between. Germline values: CDR1 SEHNR, CDR2 FQNEAQ (reference sequence). The CDR3 contains 14 residues. The CDR3: CASSPRSANEKLFF. CDR3 sequence (DNA): TGTGCCAGCAGCCCCCGGAGTGCTAATGAAAAACTGTTTTTT. The full variable domain, with the rest looked up from reference TRBV7-9 and TRBJ1-4, is DTGVSQNPRHKITKRGQNVTFRCDPISEHNRLYWYRQTLGQGPEFLTYFQNEAQLEKSRLLSDRFSAERPKGSFSTLEIQRTEQGDSAMYLCASSPRSANEKLFFGSGTQLSVL.

This clonotype showed up just a few times. The chain recombines TRBV27 with TRBJ2-7; a possible D gene is TRBD1 (5 bases). Germline CDR1 is MNHEY and CDR2 is SMNVEV (reference sequence). V lost 3 bases, J lost 3 bases, and 9 bases lay in between. The CDR3 consists of 13 residues. DNA for the CDR3: TGTGCCAGCAGTTTCCTGGGGCACTACGAGCAGTACTTC. Its translation is CASSFLGHYEQYF.

This chain joins TRBV10-3 and TRBJ2-3, with D perhaps TRBD2 (7 bases). The germline CDR1 and CDR2 sequences are ENHRY and SYGVKD. This CDR3 contains 17 residues. Trimming pared 11 bases from V and 1 base from J, leaving 25 bases between. The CDR3 spells CAAQNHLGGLGTDTQYF. In nucleotides, the CDR3 is TGTGCCGCCCAGAACCATCTGGGGGGGCTGGGCACAGATACGCAGTATTTT.

This clonotype was observed a single time. At one end the junction does not follow the germline gene, possibly because of a read error. The chain joins TRBV5-1 to TRBJ2-1, with 11 bases fitting TRBD2. The V gene's germline CDR1 is SGHRS and CDR2 YFSETQ. The CDR3 spans 15 residues. The DNA of the CDR3 is TGCACCAGCAGCCTGTTAGCGGGGGGGCCCAATGAGCAGTTCTTC. Translated, it gives CTSSLLAGGPNEQFF.

This clonotype was counted between two and nine times. The V gene is TRBV20-1, the J gene TRBJ2-1, with 12 bases that match TRBD2. V lost 3 bases to trimming and J lost 6 bases; unmatched junction nucleotides: 3. CDR1 and CDR2 from the germline V gene are DFQATT and SNEGSKA (reference sequence). This CDR3 has 14 residues. The DNA for the CDR3 is TGCAGTGCTAGGGGGGGACTAGCGGGCAATGAGCAGTTCTTC. Translating it yields CSARGGLAGNEQFF.

The genes are TRBV27 and TRBJ1-2; 8 bases are shared with TRBD1. Germline V gene data show CDR1 as MNHEY and CDR2 as SMNVEV (reference sequence). V lost 8 bases and J lost 6; bases outside the gene matches: 11. The CDR3 contains 14 residues. As DNA, the CDR3 is TGTGCCAGCCAAGCCCTGGACAGGGTCCATGGCTACACCTTC. Translation: CASQALDRVHGYTF.

The chain is built from TRBV20-1 and TRBJ2-3, with D uncertain. Germline V gene lookup returns CDR1 DFQATT and CDR2 SNEGSKA (reference sequence). This CDR3 region has 15 residues. Trimming removed 0 bases at V and 3 bases at J, with 13 bases between. Here the CDR3 DNA reads TGCAGTGCTAGAGATCTCACGAAGGGTACAGATACGCAGTATTTT. This sequence encodes CSARDLTKGTDTQYF.

The chain is built from TRBV7-6 and TRBJ2-7; 10 bases line up with TRBD2. Germline values: CDR1 SGHVS, CDR2 FNYEAQ. This CDR3 comprises 16 residues. Losses at the gene ends were 0 bases for V and 4 bases for J; bases not matched to a gene: 6. Written as DNA, the CDR3 is TGTGCCAGCAGCTTAGCGGCGGCTAGCGGGAGTTACGAGCAGTACTTC. Translated: CASSLAAASGSYEQYF.

This clonotype has just a few counts. J is TRBJ2-5 and V is TRBV4-1, with D possibly matching TRBD2 (5 bases). CDR1 and CDR2 from the germline V gene are MGHRA and YSYEKL. CDR3 length equals 13 residues. Trimming stripped 4 bases from V and 5 bases from J, with 11 bases between. The CDR3 nucleotides read TGCGCCAGCAGCCCTCGCGGGTGGGAGACCCAGTACTTC. It is translated as CASSPRGWETQYF.

Comments on this clonotype: The junction departs from germline at one end; a sequencing error may be responsible. The genes are TRBV12-5 and TRBJ2-1; D is undetermined. The CDR3 loop spans 12 amino acids. CDR1 and CDR2 from the germline V gene are LGHNT and FRNRAP. The CDR3 bases are TGTGCTAGTGTTTTGGTACTCGATGAGCAGTTCTTC. Protein: CASVLVLDEQFF. Drawing the rest from reference TRBV12-5 and TRBJ2-1, the complete variable domain is DARVTQTPRHKVTEMGQEVTMRCQPILGHNTVFWYRQTMMQGLELLAYFRNRAPLDDSGMPKDRFSAEMPDATLATLKIQPSEPRDSAVYFCASVLVLDEQFFGPGTRLTVL.

The chain has TRBV20-1 and TRBJ2-7, with a tentative D call TRBD1 (5 bases). There are 15 residues in the CDR3. Germline loops: CDR1 DFQATT, CDR2 SNEGSKA (reference sequence). V lost 0 bases and J lost 2, with 14 bases in between. The CDR3 DNA follows: TGCAGTGCTAGAGATCTCGGACATAGTACCTACGAGCAGTACTTC. It translates to CSARDLGHSTYEQYF.

This clonotype appeared a few times. This rearrangement joins TRBV6-1 to TRBJ2-7; no reliable D call. The ends were cut back, 2 bases at V and 1 base at J, with 9 bases in the middle. Germline V gene sequence: CDR1 MNHNS, CDR2 SASEGT. CDR3 length equals 14 residues. CDR3 amino acids: CASSEHGVSYEQYF. The CDR3 DNA is TGTGCCAGCAGTGAACACGGAGTTTCCTACGAGCAGTACTTC.

This chain joins TRBV2 and TRBJ1-1, with unresolved D. The V end was cut by 7 bases, the J end by 3 bases, with 9 bases between. The CDR3 consists of 12 residues. The V gene's germline CDR1 is SNHLY and CDR2 FYNNEI. The DNA of the CDR3 is TGTGCCAGCACCCTGCTTGACACTGAAGCTTTCTTT. It is translated as CASTLLDTEAFF.

V gene TRBV7-3 combines with J gene TRBJ2-6; D may be TRBD1 (5 bases). With 2 bases removed from V and 0 bases from J, the gap between germline ends came to 11 bases. Looked up from germline, CDR1 is SGHTA and CDR2 is FQGTGA. CDR3 length: 17 amino acids. The CDR3 nucleotides are TGTGCCAGCAGCTTACAGGGTTCGGCCTCTGGGGCCAACGTCCTGACTTTC. Encoded protein: CASSLQGSASGANVLTF.

In its sample, this clonotype was seen once. This chain joins TRBV6-2 or TRBV6-3 and TRBJ2-3; possibly TRBD2 for D (6 bases). The CDR3 totals 13 residues. Trimming took off 9 bases at V and 0 bases at J, with 10 bases between the two ends. The germline CDR1 and CDR2 sequences are MNHEY and SVGEGT. The DNA of the CDR3 is TGTGCCAGTGGGGGGATTAGCACAGATACGCAGTATTTT. Residues: CASGGISTDTQYF.

A remark on this clonotype: At one of its ends the junction is not consistent with the germline gene, which may arise from a read error. The genes are TRBV13 and TRBJ2-1; 13 nucleotides line up with TRBD2. Germline assignment: CDR1 PRHDT and CDR2 FYEKMQ (reference sequence). The CDR3 runs 23 residues. The CDR3 bases are TGTGCCAGCAGCCTAGGACTAGCGGGGGACCGCGTCGCGCGGGGACGGACCTACAATGAGCAGTTCTTC. Translation: CASSLGLAGDRVARGRTYNEQFF.

This clonotype has just a few counts. The V call is TRBV4-1, the J call TRBJ2-5; the match to TRBD2 covers 11 bases. The ends lost 3 bases at V and 2 bases at J; junction bases unmatched: 8. Per the germline V gene, CDR1 is MGHRA and CDR2 is YSYEKL. The CDR3 spans 17 residues. The CDR3, as DNA: TGCGCCAGCAGCCAGCCTCTACTAGCGGGGGATCAAGAGACCCAGTACTTC. Translating it yields CASSQPLLAGDQETQYF.

This clonotype has ten or more counts. The germline gene is not matched at one end of the junction; a read error may be the cause. The J gene is TRBJ2-5, the V gene TRBV4-1; 11 bases map to TRBD1. This CDR3 spans 14 amino acids. The germline CDR1 and CDR2 sequences are MGHRA and YSYEKL. CDR3 sequence reads: CASSQDRGRETQYF. The CDR3 bases are TGTGCCAGCAGTCAGGACAGGGGGCGTGAGACCCAGTACTTC.

There are a few counts of this clonotype. The chain carries TRBV5-1 and TRBJ2-7; D unclear. Trimming left V 2 bases short and J 1 base short, with 13 bases between. CDR3 length: 15 residues. Germline V gene lookup returns CDR1 SGHRS and CDR2 YFSETQ. This CDR3 reads CASSFSRTGSYEQYF. Here the CDR3 DNA reads TGCGCCAGCAGCTTTTCTCGGACGGGTTCCTACGAGCAGTACTTC.

The chain uses TRBV20-1 and TRBJ1-1; 7 bases fit TRBD1. This CDR3 is 15 amino acids long. Germline loops: CDR1 DFQATT, CDR2 SNEGSKA (reference sequence). V trimming: 0 bases; J trimming: 2 bases; junction bases outside the gene matches: 6. This chain's CDR3 is CSARDQGGPNTEAFF. The CDR3 DNA sequence: TGCAGTGCTAGAGATCAGGGGGGCCCCAACACTGAAGCTTTCTTT.

This clonotype turned up a few times. This chain joins TRBV29-1 and TRBJ1-4; possible D gene TRBD1, 6 bases. V lost 1 base to trimming and J lost 0 bases, with 6 bases between them. CDR3 length: 14 residues. Germline V lookup: CDR1 SQVTM, CDR2 ANQGSEA. CDR3 DNA sequence: TGCAGCGTTGAAGGGACAGCAACTAATGAAAAACTGTTTTTT. It is translated as CSVEGTATNEKLFF.

As to this clonotype: The junction departs from germline at one end; a sequencing error may be responsible. In DNA, the CDR3 is TGTGCCAGCACCTTGGGGCTTAGCAATCGGCCCCAGCATTTT. Its protein product is CASTLGLSNRPQHF. The chain couples TRBV2 to TRBJ1-5; D perhaps matches TRBD1 (5 bases). The germline gives CDR1 SNHLY, CDR2 FYNNEI. The CDR3 extends over 14 amino acids.

The gene calls are TRBV29-1 and TRBJ2-3, with 11 bases that match TRBD1. Germline CDR1 reads SQVTM; CDR2 reads ANQGSEA. The CDR3 is 12 residues long. V gave up 8 bases and J gave up 12 bases; unmatched junction bases: 10. The CDR3 DNA reads TGCAGCCCATTGGGGACAGGGGGGAACCAGTATTTT. This codes for CSPLGTGGNQYF.

This clonotype was recorded a few times. This rearrangement joins TRBV6-2 or TRBV6-3 to TRBJ2-7; D gene ambiguous. The CDR3 spans 13 residues. The germline CDR1 and CDR2 sequences are MNHEY and SVGEGT. Trimming removed 7 bases at V and 2 bases at J, with 12 bases between. CDR3 amino acids: CASTSRPPYEQYF. The CDR3 DNA is TGTGCCAGCACTTCGAGGCCCCCCTACGAGCAGTACTTC.

Only a few counts were recorded for this clonotype. This chain connects TRBV20-1 to TRBJ2-7, with D possibly being TRBD1 (5 bases). The CDR3 length is 10 residues. The germline gives CDR1 DFQATT, CDR2 SNEGSKA (reference sequence). Trimming took 5 bases from V and 5 from J, leaving 7 bases between them. The CDR3 bases are TGCAGTGCTGCCAGGGACGAGCAGTACTTC. It codes for CSAARDEQYF.

This clonotype occurred a few times. The chain has TRBV10-3 and TRBJ2-3; either TRBD1 or TRBD2 may supply D (5 bases each). This CDR3 has 13 residues. Trimming took 6 bases from V and 6 from J, leaving 13 bases between them. CDR1 is ENHRY, CDR2 SYGVKD, per germline. CDR3 sequence: CAISRDLGDTQYF. In nucleotides, the CDR3 is TGTGCCATCAGCCGGGACCTAGGCGATACGCAGTATTTT.

V is TRBV27 and J is TRBJ2-1, with D unresolved. CDR3 length equals 15 residues. Looked up from germline, CDR1 is MNHEY and CDR2 is SMNVEV (reference sequence). Trimming pared 8 bases from V and 1 base from J, leaving 15 bases between. The CDR3 sequence: CASQRHQESYNEQFF. DNA of the CDR3: TGTGCCAGCCAACGACACCAAGAGTCCTACAATGAGCAGTTCTTC.

The chain uses TRBV20-1 and TRBJ2-7; no clear D. CDR1 and CDR2 from the germline V gene are DFQATT and SNEGSKA (reference sequence). The CDR3 sequence is 13 residues long. The CDR3 nucleotides are TGCAGGGCCATTTCCGGGCTACGAAATGAGCAGTACTTC. This gives the protein CRAISGLRNEQYF.